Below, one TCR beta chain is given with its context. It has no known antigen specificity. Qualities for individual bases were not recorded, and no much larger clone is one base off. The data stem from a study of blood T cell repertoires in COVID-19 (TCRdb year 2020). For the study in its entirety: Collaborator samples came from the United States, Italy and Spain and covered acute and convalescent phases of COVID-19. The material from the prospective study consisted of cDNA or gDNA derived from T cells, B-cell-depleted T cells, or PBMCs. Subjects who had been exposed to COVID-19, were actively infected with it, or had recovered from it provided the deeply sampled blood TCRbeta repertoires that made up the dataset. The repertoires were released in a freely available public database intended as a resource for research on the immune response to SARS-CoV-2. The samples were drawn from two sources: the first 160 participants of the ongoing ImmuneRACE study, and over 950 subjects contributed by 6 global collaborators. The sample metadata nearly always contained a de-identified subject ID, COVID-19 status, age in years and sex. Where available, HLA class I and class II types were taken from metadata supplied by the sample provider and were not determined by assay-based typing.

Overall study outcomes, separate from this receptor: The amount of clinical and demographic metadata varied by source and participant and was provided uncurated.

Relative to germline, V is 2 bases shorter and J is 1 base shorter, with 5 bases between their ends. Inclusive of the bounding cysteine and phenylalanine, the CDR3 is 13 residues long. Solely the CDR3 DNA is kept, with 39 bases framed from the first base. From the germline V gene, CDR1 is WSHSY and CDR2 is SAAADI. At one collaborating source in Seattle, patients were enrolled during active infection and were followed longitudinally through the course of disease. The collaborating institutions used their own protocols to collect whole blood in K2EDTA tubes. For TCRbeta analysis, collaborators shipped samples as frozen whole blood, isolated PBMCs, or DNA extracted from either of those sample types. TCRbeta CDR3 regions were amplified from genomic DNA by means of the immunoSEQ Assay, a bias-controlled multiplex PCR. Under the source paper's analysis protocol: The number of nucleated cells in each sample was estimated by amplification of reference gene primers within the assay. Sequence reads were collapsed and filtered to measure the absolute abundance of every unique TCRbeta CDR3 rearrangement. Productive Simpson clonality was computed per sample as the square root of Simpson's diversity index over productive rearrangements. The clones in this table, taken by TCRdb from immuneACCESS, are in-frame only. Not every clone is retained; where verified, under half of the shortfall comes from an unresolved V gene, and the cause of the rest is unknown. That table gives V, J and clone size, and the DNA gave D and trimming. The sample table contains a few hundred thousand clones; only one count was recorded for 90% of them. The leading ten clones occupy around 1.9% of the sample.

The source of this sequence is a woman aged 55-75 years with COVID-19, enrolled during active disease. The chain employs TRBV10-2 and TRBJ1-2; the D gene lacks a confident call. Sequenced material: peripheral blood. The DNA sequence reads TGCGCCAGCAGTGAGGCGGGTAACTATGGCTACACCTTC. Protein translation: CASSEAGNYGYTF.